This TCR beta chain derives from a study of blood T cells in healthy people across ages. Across the whole study: Capture by template switching was about one barcoded beta molecule per two T cells.

The CDR3 loop spans 14 amino acids. Trimming at V came to 4 bases and at J to 8 bases, leaving 6 bases not matched to a gene. CDR1 and CDR2 from the germline V gene are SGHDT and YYEEEE. With a J-beta primer mix and a sample-barcoded 5' primer, a second PCR ran about 7 to 11 cycles. TCRdb re-analysed the 5' RACE reads in MiXCR, keeping a single row per CDR3 protein. The repertoire holds 630,000 or so distinct CDR3 sequences, with approximately 30% as singletons. Study results and limitations: Naive T cell percentage showed a strong correlation with the diversity of TCR beta.

On this clonotype itself: Its specificity is unknown.

Healthy Caucasian individuals from Russia aged roughly 6 to 90 served as donors. This receptor was obtained from an elderly woman in good health. The sequenced sample consisted of blood. The chain carries TRBV5-6 and TRBJ1-4; 9 bases match TRBD1. The chain's CDR3 is CASSPGTGREKLFF. The CDR3, as DNA: TGTGCCAGCAGCCCCGGGACAGGGAGGGAAAAACTGTTTTTT.